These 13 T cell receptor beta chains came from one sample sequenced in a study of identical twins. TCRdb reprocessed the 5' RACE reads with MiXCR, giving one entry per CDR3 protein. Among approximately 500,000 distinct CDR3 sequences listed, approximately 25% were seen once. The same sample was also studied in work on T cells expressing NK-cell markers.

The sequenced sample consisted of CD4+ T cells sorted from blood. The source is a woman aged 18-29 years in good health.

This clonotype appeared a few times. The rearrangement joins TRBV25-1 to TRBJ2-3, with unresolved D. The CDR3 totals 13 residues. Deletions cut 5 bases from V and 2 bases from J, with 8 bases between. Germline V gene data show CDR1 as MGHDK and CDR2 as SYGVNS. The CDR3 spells CASSPETTDTQYF. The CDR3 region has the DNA TGTGCCAGCAGTCCCGAAACCACAGATACGCAGTATTTT.

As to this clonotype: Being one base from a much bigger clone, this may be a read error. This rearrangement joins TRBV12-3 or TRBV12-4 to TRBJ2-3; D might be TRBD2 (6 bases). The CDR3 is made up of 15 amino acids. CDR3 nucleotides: TGTGCCAGCGGTTTAGCGGTCAGGGTAACAGATACGCAGTATTTT. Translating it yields CASGLAVRVTDTQYF.

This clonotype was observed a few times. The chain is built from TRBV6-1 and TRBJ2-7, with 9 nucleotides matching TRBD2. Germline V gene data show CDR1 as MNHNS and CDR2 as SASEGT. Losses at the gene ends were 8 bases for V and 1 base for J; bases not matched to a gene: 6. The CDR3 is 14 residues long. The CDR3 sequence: CASALTSGSYEQYF. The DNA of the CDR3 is TGTGCCAGCGCGCTGACTAGCGGTTCCTACGAGCAGTACTTC.

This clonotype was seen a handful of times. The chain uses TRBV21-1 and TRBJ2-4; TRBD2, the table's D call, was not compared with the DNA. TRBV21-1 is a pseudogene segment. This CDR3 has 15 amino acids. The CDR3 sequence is CASSVQAGEKNIQYF. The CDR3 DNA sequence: TGTGCCAGCAGCGTCCAAGCGGGGGAAAAAAACATTCAGTACTTC.

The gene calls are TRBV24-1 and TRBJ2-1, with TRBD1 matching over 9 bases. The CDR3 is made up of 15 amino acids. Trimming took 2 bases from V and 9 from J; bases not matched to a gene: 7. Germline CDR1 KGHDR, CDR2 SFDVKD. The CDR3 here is CATSDWRTGVGEQFF. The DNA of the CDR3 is TGTGCCACCAGTGATTGGAGGACAGGGGTAGGTGAGCAGTTCTTC.

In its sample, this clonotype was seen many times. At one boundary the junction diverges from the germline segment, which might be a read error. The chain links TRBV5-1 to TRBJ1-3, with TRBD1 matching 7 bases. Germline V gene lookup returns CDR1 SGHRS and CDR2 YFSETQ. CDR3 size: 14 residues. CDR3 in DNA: TGCGCCAGCAGCTTGGAACGACAGGGAAGCACCATATATTTT. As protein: CASSLERQGSTIYF.

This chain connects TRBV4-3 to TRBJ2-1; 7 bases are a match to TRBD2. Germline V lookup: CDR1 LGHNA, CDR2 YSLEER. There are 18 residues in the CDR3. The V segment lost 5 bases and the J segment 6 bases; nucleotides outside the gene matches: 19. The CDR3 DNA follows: TGCGCCAGCAGCAGGTCGCTCGGGATAGGGCGGGAGATCAATGAGCAGTTCTTC. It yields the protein CASSRSLGIGREINEQFF.

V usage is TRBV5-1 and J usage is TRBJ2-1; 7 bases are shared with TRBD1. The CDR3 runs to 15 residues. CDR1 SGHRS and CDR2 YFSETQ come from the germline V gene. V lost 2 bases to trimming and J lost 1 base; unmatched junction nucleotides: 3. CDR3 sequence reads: CASSLYRGSYNEQFF. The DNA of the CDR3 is TGCGCCAGCAGCTTATACAGGGGTTCCTACAATGAGCAGTTCTTC. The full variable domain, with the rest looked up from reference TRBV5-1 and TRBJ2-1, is KAGVTQTPRYLIKTRGQQVTLSCSPISGHRSVSWYQQTPGQGLQFLFEYFSETQRNKGNFPGRFSGRQFSNSRSEMNVSTLELGDSALYLCASSLYRGSYNEQFFGPGTRLTVL.

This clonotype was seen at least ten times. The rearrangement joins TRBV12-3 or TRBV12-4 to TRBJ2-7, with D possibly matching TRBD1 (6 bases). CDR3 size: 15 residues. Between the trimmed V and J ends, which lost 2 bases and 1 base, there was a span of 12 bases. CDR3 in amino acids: CASSLTGTASYEQYF. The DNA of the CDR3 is TGTGCCAGCAGTTTAACAGGGACGGCGTCCTACGAGCAGTACTTC.

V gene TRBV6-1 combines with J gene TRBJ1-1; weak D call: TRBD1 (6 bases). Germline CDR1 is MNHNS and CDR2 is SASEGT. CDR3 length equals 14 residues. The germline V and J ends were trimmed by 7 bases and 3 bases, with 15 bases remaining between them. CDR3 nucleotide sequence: TGTGCCAGCACTCACGCAGGGGCGGACACTGAAGCTTTCTTT. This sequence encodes CASTHAGADTEAFF.

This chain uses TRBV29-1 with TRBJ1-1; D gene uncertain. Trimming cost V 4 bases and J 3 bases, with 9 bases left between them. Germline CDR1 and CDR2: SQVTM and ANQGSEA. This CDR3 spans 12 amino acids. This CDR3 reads CSVAGIDTEAFF. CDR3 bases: TGCAGCGTTGCAGGAATAGACACTGAAGCTTTCTTT.

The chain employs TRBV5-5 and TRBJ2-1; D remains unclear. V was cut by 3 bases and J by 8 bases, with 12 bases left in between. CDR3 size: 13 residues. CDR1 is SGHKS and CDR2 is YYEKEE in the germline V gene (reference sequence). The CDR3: CASSSDNLDEQFF. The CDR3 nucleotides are TGTGCCAGCAGCTCAGACAATCTCGATGAGCAGTTCTTC. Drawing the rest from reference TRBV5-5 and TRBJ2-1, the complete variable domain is DAGVTQSPTHLIKTRGQQVTLRCSPISGHKSVSWYQQVLGQGPQFIFQYYEKEERGRGNFPDRFSARQFPNYSSELNVNALLLGDSALYLCASSSDNLDEQFFGPGTRLTVL.

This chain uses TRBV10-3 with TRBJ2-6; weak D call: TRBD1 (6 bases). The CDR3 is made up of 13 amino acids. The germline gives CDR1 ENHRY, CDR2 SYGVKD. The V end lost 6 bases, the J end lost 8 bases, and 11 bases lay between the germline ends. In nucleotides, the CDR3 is TGTGCCATCAGACCGGGACAACCCAACGTCCTGACTTTC. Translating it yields CAIRPGQPNVLTF.